The next 20 T cell receptor beta chains were all read from a single sample in a study of PD-1 blockade in classical Hodgkin lymphoma. Time point described: cycle 4 day 1 (C4D1), after more than five weeks of nivolumab. Relapse after autologous stem cell transplantation occurred in every patient, and brentuximab vedotin exposure varied. Data came from immunoSEQ multiplex PCR; TCRdb stores just in-frame clones and leaves some out. The sample includes roughly 7,900 clones, around 82% of them seen just once. The sample was peripheral blood mononuclear cells (PBMCs), taken before the fourth cycle of nivolumab. The receptors were sampled from a human donor with classical Hodgkin lymphoma.

V usage is TRBV7-2 and J usage is TRBJ2-7; 10 bases fit TRBD1. The CDR3 runs to 16 residues. V dropped 3 bases and J dropped 2; count of bases not matched to a gene: 7. Germline assignment: CDR1 SGHTA and CDR2 FQGNSA. CDR3 in amino acids: CASSLNPGQGTYEQYF. The CDR3 DNA follows: TGTGCCAGCAGCTTGAATCCGGGACAGGGGACCTACGAGCAGTACTTC. Full variable domain (remainder filled in from reference TRBV7-2 and TRBJ2-7): GAGVSQSPSNKVTEKGKDVELRCDPISGHTALYWYRQSLGQGLEFLIYFQGNSAPDKSGLPSDRFSAERTGGSVSTLTIQRTQQEDSAVYLCASSLNPGQGTYEQYFGPGTRLTVT.

The V and J genes are TRBV6-5 and TRBJ2-7, with no clear D. The CDR3 loop spans 14 amino acids. V was cut by 2 bases and J by 4 bases, with 12 bases left in between. CDR1 MNHEY and CDR2 SVGAGI come from the germline V gene. CDR3 sequence: CASSYDRSEYEQYF. Written as DNA, the CDR3 is TGTGCCAGCAGTTACGATCGGTCAGAATACGAGCAGTACTTC.

This clone was seen a few times. This sequence joins TRBV4-2 and TRBJ2-5; 7 bases match TRBD2. The CDR3 consists of 15 residues. V gave up 2 bases and J gave up 1 base; unmatched junction bases: 4. The germline gives CDR1 LGHNA, CDR2 YNFKEQ. CDR3 DNA sequence: TGTGCCAGCAGCCAACCCGCTAGCGGCCAAGAGACCCAGTACTTC. Residues: CASSQPASGQETQYF.

This clone was detected a few times. The V gene is TRBV29-1, the J gene TRBJ2-3, with a weak D call TRBD2 (6 bases). The CDR3 spans 20 residues. Trimming cost V 0 bases and J 0 bases, with 25 bases left between them. Germline V lookup: CDR1 SQVTM, CDR2 ANQGSEA. The CDR3 DNA reads as TGCAGCGTTGAAGAAGAGGGTTCGGCTGGGGGGACCCCTAGCACAGATACGCAGTATTTT. This translates into CSVEEEGSAGGTPSTDTQYF.

This clone was detected only once. CDR3 bases: TGTGCCAGCAGCTCCCGGGGGACAGGGGGCTACGAGCAGTACTTC. As protein: CASSSRGTGGYEQYF. J is TRBJ2-7 and V is TRBV7-2; 11 bases fit TRBD1. The CDR3 is 15 amino acids. V trimming: 4 bases; J trimming: 3 bases; junction bases outside the gene matches: 5. Germline-derived CDR1 and CDR2 are SGHTA and FQGNSA. Looking up the rest from reference TRBV7-2 and TRBJ2-7 gives the full variable domain: GAGVSQSPSNKVTEKGKDVELRCDPISGHTALYWYRQSLGQGLEFLIYFQGNSAPDKSGLPSDRFSAERTGGSVSTLTIQRTQQEDSAVYLCASSSRGTGGYEQYFGPGTRLTVT.

The chain employs TRBV21-1 and TRBJ1-2; TRBD1 was called by the table and not checked on the DNA. TRBV21-1 is described as a pseudogene. The CDR3 is made up of 15 amino acids. This CDR3 is CASSKGDSSSGGYTF. Here the CDR3 DNA reads TGTGCCAGCAGCAAAGGTGACAGTTCCTCCGGGGGCTACACCTTC.

V and J are TRBV5-4 and TRBJ2-7; tentatively, D is TRBD1 (6 bases). The CDR3 extends over 15 amino acids. From germline, CDR1 is SGHNT and CDR2 YYREEE (reference sequence). Trimming stripped 0 bases from V and 7 bases from J, with 17 bases between. The CDR3 sequence is CASSLAGTPLGEQYF. CDR3 DNA: TGTGCCAGCAGCTTGGCCGGGACACCACTGGGGGAGCAGTACTTC. Combining the CDR3 with reference TRBV5-4 and TRBJ2-7 gives the whole variable domain ETGVTQSPTHLIKTRGQQVTLRCSSQSGHNTVSWYQQALGQGPQFIFQYYREEENGRGNFPPRFSGLQFPNYSSELNVNALELDDSALYLCASSLAGTPLGEQYFGPGTRLTVT.

The V and J genes are TRBV11-3 and TRBJ2-1; 10 nucleotides agree with TRBD1. The V segment lost 0 bases and the J segment 4 bases; nucleotides outside the gene matches: 6. The CDR3 covers 17 residues. CDR1 and CDR2 from the germline V gene are SGHNT and YENEEA. DNA of the CDR3: TGTGCCAGCAGCTTAGATTCCCGGGACAGGGGTTACAATGAGCAGTTCTTC. Translating gives CASSLDSRDRGYNEQFF.

The CDR3 sequence: CASSNGGYNEQFF. The DNA of the CDR3 is TGCGCCAGCTCTAATGGGGGTTACAATGAGCAGTTCTTC. V and J are TRBV5-1 and TRBJ2-1; D may be TRBD1 or TRBD2 (5 bases each). V was clipped by 7 bases and J by 4 bases, with 12 bases between them. This CDR3 is 13 amino acids long. Germline CDR1 and CDR2: SGHRS and YFSETQ.

The rearrangement uses TRBV7-2 and TRBJ2-2; D ambiguous. V lost 3 bases and J lost 2, with 13 bases in between. The CDR3 spans 16 residues. Germline-derived CDR1 and CDR2 are SGHTA and FQGNSA. CDR3 nucleotides: TGTGCCAGCAGCTTCAACGGAAGGCTTAACACCGGGGAGCTGTTTTTT. This sequence encodes CASSFNGRLNTGELFF. Full variable domain (missing parts from reference TRBV7-2 and TRBJ2-2): GAGVSQSPSNKVTEKGKDVELRCDPISGHTALYWYRQSLGQGLEFLIYFQGNSAPDKSGLPSDRFSAERTGGSVSTLTIQRTQQEDSAVYLCASSFNGRLNTGELFFGEGSRLTVL.

The genes are TRBV7-9 and TRBJ1-3, with no clear D. V shed 0 bases and J shed 2 bases, with 5 bases lying between them. Germline CDR1 is SEHNR and CDR2 is FQNEAQ (reference sequence). The CDR3 is made up of 14 amino acids. This chain's CDR3 is CASSLAGPGNTIYF. As DNA, the CDR3 is TGTGCCAGCAGCTTAGCAGGGCCTGGAAACACCATATATTTT.

The J gene is TRBJ2-3, the V gene TRBV28, with a weak D call TRBD1 (7 bases). Trimming left V 3 bases short and J 0 bases short, with 25 bases between. The CDR3 runs to 20 residues. Germline V gene lookup returns CDR1 MDHEN and CDR2 SYDVKM. This chain's CDR3 is CASSFKGMQGGIFSTDTQYF. The CDR3 bases are TGTGCCAGCAGTTTTAAGGGAATGCAGGGGGGAATATTCAGCACAGATACGCAGTATTTT.

CDR3 loop: CASRGGHYIGEKLFF. In nucleotides, the CDR3 is TGTGCCAGCAGGGGGGGACACTACATAGGAGAAAAACTGTTTTTT. V is TRBV6-9 and J is TRBJ1-4, with D possibly matching TRBD1 (6 bases). The germline CDR1 and CDR2 sequences are MNHGY and SVAAGI. The CDR3 has 15 amino acids. V was pared by 6 bases and J by 8 bases, with 19 bases between.

Within the sample, this clone is medium-sized. This sequence joins TRBV9 and TRBJ2-3; tentatively, D is TRBD1 or TRBD2 (5 bases each). CDR1 and CDR2 (germline): SGDLS, YYNGEE. This CDR3 is built from 15 residues. The V gene lost 2 bases and the J gene lost 2 bases, with 12 bases spanning the gap. The CDR3 coding sequence is TGTGCCAGCAGCGTCACCGGGACGACCACAGATACGCAGTATTTT. This sequence encodes CASSVTGTTTDTQYF.

This rearrangement joins TRBV5-1 to TRBJ1-2, with D maybe TRBD1 (5 bases). Germline assignment: CDR1 SGHRS and CDR2 YFSETQ. The V end was cut by 4 bases, the J end by 0 bases, with 7 bases between. The CDR3 runs to 13 residues. The CDR3 loop reads CASSEGPNYGYTF. CDR3 DNA: TGCGCCAGCAGCGAGGGACCTAACTATGGCTACACCTTC.

This chain connects TRBV28 to TRBJ2-2; 9 nucleotides match TRBD2. This CDR3 region has 18 residues. The V gene's germline CDR1 is MDHEN and CDR2 SYDVKM. V was pared by 5 bases and J by 0 bases, with 10 bases of the junction left unmatched. This CDR3 reads CASSISIAGATNTGELFF. DNA of the CDR3: TGTGCCAGCAGTATATCTATAGCGGGGGCCACGAACACCGGGGAGCTGTTTTTT.

This clone is labeled as large. The CDR3 DNA is TGTGCCAGCTCAGTCGACAGGGGCAACACCGGGGAGCTGTTTTTT. Translating gives CASSVDRGNTGELFF. This chain uses TRBV18 with TRBJ2-2, with 8 bases identical to TRBD1. Trimming removed 5 bases from V and 2 bases from J; junction bases left unmatched: 4. CDR1 and CDR2 (germline): KGHSH, LQKENI. This CDR3 comprises 15 residues. The whole variable domain, filled in from reference TRBV18 and TRBJ2-2, reads NAGVMQNPRHLVRRRGQEARLRCSPMKGHSHVYWYRQLPEEGLKFMVYLQKENIIDESGMPKERFSAEFPKEGPSILRIQQVVRGDSAAYFCASSVDRGNTGELFFGEGSRLTVL.

The chain has TRBV28 and TRBJ2-1; D tentatively fits TRBD1 or TRBD2 (5 bases each). This CDR3 comprises 12 residues. The germline gives CDR1 MDHEN, CDR2 SYDVKM. Trimming removed 6 bases from V and 9 bases from J, with 12 bases in between. CDR3 amino acids: CASRTARGEQFF. CDR3 bases: TGTGCCAGCAGGACAGCGAGGGGTGAGCAGTTCTTC.

The chain is built from TRBV19 and TRBJ2-1, with TRBD2 as a possible D gene (5 bases). This CDR3 spans 13 amino acids. The V end was cut by 0 bases, the J end by 9 bases, with 9 bases between. Germline lookup yields CDR1 LNHDA and CDR2 SQIVND (reference sequence). The CDR3 DNA reads TGTGCCAGTAGTATAGATGGGCGGGTTGAGCAGTTCTTC. It yields the protein CASSIDGRVEQFF.

On this clone: A much bigger clone sits one base away, suggesting this may be a read error. Distinct nucleotide sequences in the sample also encode this CDR3. The rearrangement links TRBV5-1 to TRBJ1-1, with D tentatively TRBD1 (5 bases). The CDR3 sequence is 15 residues long. The V gene lost 2 bases and the J gene lost 2 bases, with 13 bases spanning the gap. Germline CDR1 SGHRS, CDR2 YFSETQ. Here the CDR3 reads CASSFRQGDNTEAFF. The CDR3 DNA is TGCGCCAGCAGCTTCCGACAAGGGGATAACACTGAAGCTTTCTTT.